Listed below are T cell receptor beta chains from one sample, sequenced in a study of cytomegalovirus exposure and HLA in healthy donors. The protocol was immunoSEQ multiplex PCR, while the TCRdb copy is restricted to in-frame clones and leaves out a portion. The sample includes roughly 130,000 clones, 74% of them seen just once. Sequencing input: PBMCs. The receptors stem from a woman in her 50s in good health and CMV-seropositive. Both conserved end residues are part of each CDR3. Fields, in order: V gene, clone size, J gene, D gene, CDR3 DNA, CDR3 protein. The D gene is left open where the match is weak. Expanded clones are given a class, and other clones once, few, many or no size at all.

v_call: TRBV27; clone_size: -; j_call: TRBJ1-4; d_call: -; cdr3_nt: TGTGCCAGCAGTTTTAACTCTCGTGCAACTAATGAAAAACTGTTTTTT; cdr3_aa: CASSFNSRATNEKLFF
v_call: TRBV18; clone_size: -; j_call: TRBJ1-1; d_call: TRBD1; cdr3_nt: TGTGCCAGCTCACCAGCGGGACAGGGTGGAACTGAAGCTTTCTTT; cdr3_aa: CASSPAGQGGTEAFF
v_call: TRBV30; clone_size: -; j_call: TRBJ1-1; d_call: TRBD1; cdr3_nt: TGTGCCTGGAGCGGACAGGGGGTGACTGAAGCTTTCTTT; cdr3_aa: CAWSGQGVTEAFF
v_call: TRBV2; clone_size: -; j_call: TRBJ2-5; d_call: -; cdr3_nt: TGTGCCAGCACGGAGGCAGAGACCCAGTACTTC; cdr3_aa: CASTEAETQYF
v_call: TRBV5-1; clone_size: -; j_call: TRBJ2-1; d_call: TRBD2; cdr3_nt: TGCGCCAGCAGCTTGGATGCGGGGGCCTACAATGAGCAGTTCTTC; cdr3_aa: CASSLDAGAYNEQFF
v_call: TRBV6-6; clone_size: -; j_call: TRBJ2-4; d_call: -; cdr3_nt: TGTGCCAGCAGCCTCTCCAGCGTCGACAAAAACATTCAGTACTTC; cdr3_aa: CASSLSSVDKNIQYF
v_call: TRBV4-2; clone_size: -; j_call: TRBJ2-2; d_call: TRBD1; cdr3_nt: TGTGCCAGCAGCCCCTGGCGTGGGACAGGGCAGAACACCGGGGAGCTGTTTTTT; cdr3_aa: CASSPWRGTGQNTGELFF
v_call: TRBV9; clone_size: -; j_call: TRBJ2-5; d_call: TRBD2; cdr3_nt: TGTGCCAGCAGCTTAAGCGGGGGGGCCTCTTATTTAGAGACCCAGTACTTC; cdr3_aa: CASSLSGGASYLETQYF
v_call: TRBV30; clone_size: -; j_call: TRBJ1-5; d_call: TRBD1; cdr3_nt: TGTGCCTGGAGTGGCCGACAGGGGCGTCAGCCCCAGCATTTT; cdr3_aa: CAWSGRQGRQPQHF
v_call: TRBV7-9; clone_size: -; j_call: TRBJ1-2; d_call: -; cdr3_nt: TGTGCCAGCAGCTCGAGGCGGTCCGGGGGTTTGATATATGGCTACACCTTC; cdr3_aa: CASSSRRSGGLIYGYTF
v_call: TRBV19; clone_size: -; j_call: TRBJ2-4; d_call: TRBD1; cdr3_nt: TGTGCCAGTAGTATAGGAGTAACGGGACAGGGCCTTTTCCAGTACTTC; cdr3_aa: CASSIGVTGQGLFQYF
v_call: TRBV30; clone_size: -; j_call: TRBJ1-3; d_call: -; cdr3_nt: TGTGCCTGGAGTTCAGGCCACGGGAGCTCTGGAAACACCATATATTTT; cdr3_aa: CAWSSGHGSSGNTIYF
v_call: TRBV4-1; clone_size: -; j_call: TRBJ2-7; d_call: TRBD2; cdr3_nt: TGCGCCAGCAGCCAGGTCGGGGAGGGTTCAAACGAGCAGTACTTC; cdr3_aa: CASSQVGEGSNEQYF
v_call: TRBV5-1; clone_size: -; j_call: TRBJ1-3; d_call: TRBD1; cdr3_nt: TGCGCCAGCAGCACGGACAGGAGAAGCTCTGGAAACACCATATATTTT; cdr3_aa: CASSTDRRSSGNTIYF
v_call: TRBV6-5; clone_size: -; j_call: TRBJ2-2; d_call: TRBD1; cdr3_nt: TGTGCCAGCCATTGGACAGGGGGGTTCGGGGAGCTGTTTTTT; cdr3_aa: CASHWTGGFGELFF
v_call: TRBV27; clone_size: -; j_call: TRBJ1-6; d_call: -; cdr3_nt: TGTGCCAGCAGTTTATCGGTACGGAGTCTGGGCAGGGAAAATTCACCCCTCCACTTT; cdr3_aa: CASSLSVRSLGRENSPLHF
v_call: TRBV19; clone_size: -; j_call: TRBJ1-5; d_call: -; cdr3_nt: TGTGCCAGTAGTGCCACAGTGAGCAATCAGCCCCAGCATTTT; cdr3_aa: CASSATVSNQPQHF
v_call: TRBV7-2; clone_size: -; j_call: TRBJ2-2; d_call: TRBD2; cdr3_nt: TGTGCCAGCAGCTTAGTCAGCGGGGGGGCGGGTACCGGGGAGCTGTTTTTT; cdr3_aa: CASSLVSGGAGTGELFF
v_call: TRBV27; clone_size: once; j_call: TRBJ2-3; d_call: -; cdr3_nt: TGTGCCAGCAGTTTAGGACACCGTAGGGTAAACCAAGGGAGCACAGATACGCAGTATTTT; cdr3_aa: CASSLGHRRVNQGSTDTQYF
v_call: TRBV11-3; clone_size: -; j_call: TRBJ2-1; d_call: -; cdr3_nt: TGTGCCAGCAGCTTAGATAGGAGGGCCGAGCAGTTCTTC; cdr3_aa: CASSLDRRAEQFF
v_call: TRBV5-6; clone_size: -; j_call: TRBJ2-7; d_call: -; cdr3_nt: TGTGCCAGCACCCAGGGCGTTGGCTACGAGCAGTACTTC; cdr3_aa: CASTQGVGYEQYF